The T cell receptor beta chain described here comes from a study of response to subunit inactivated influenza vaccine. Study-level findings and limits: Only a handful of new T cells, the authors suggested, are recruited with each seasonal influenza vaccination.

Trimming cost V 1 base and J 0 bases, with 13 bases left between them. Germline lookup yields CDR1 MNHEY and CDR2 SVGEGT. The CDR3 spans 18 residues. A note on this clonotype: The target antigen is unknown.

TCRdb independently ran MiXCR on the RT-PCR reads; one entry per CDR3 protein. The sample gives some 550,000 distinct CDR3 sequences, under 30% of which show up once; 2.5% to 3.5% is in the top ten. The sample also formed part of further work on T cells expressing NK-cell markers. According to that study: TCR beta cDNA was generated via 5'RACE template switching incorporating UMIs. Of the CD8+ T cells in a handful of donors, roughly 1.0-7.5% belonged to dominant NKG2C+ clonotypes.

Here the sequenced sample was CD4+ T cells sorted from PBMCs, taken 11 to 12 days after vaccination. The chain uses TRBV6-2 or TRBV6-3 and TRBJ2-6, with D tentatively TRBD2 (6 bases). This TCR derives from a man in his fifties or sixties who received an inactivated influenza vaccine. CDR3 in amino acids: CASSYWLEGSSGANVLTF. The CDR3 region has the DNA TGTGCCAGCAGTTACTGGTTGGAGGGTTCCTCTGGGGCCAACGTCCTGACTTTC.